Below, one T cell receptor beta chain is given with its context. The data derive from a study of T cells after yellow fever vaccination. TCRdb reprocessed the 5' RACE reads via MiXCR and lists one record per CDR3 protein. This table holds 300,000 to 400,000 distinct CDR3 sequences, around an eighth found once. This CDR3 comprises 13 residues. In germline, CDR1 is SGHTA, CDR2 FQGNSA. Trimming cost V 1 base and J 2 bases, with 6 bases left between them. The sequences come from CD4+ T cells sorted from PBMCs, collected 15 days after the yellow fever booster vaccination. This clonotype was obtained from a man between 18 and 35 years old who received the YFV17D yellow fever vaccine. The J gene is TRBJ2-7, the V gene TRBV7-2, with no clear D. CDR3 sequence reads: CASSLVLPYEQYF. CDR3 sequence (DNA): TGTGCCAGCAGCTTAGTTTTACCCTACGAGCAGTACTTC.